These T cell receptor beta chains were read from a single sample in a study of blood T cell repertoires in COVID-19. The data were produced by immunoSEQ multiplex PCR, yet TCRdb's version contains in-frame clones alone and is incomplete. The sample holds 100,000 to 150,000 clones, 80% to 85% seen once. What was sequenced was peripheral blood. These receptor sequences come from a woman in her thirties who had recovered from COVID-19. The CDR3 runs from the conserved cysteine through the conserved F or W. A D gene is named only where the DNA matches it firmly. Clone size is stated in some rows and not others, as once, few, many or a class when expanded.

d_call j_call clone_size v_call cdr3_aa cdr3_nt
TRBD1 TRBJ2-7 NA TRBV4-1 CASNSGTGGPYEQYF TGCGCCAGCAACTCCGGGACAGGGGGACCCTACGAGCAGTACTTC
NA TRBJ2-1 NA TRBV27 CASSLSPPGHNEQFF TGTGCCAGCAGTTTATCCCCTCCCGGACATAATGAGCAGTTCTTC
TRBD2 TRBJ2-2 NA TRBV27 CASSLVAGVSGELFF TGTGCCAGCAGTTTAGTGGCGGGAGTGTCCGGGGAGCTGTTTTTT
TRBD2 TRBJ2-7 NA TRBV5-6 CASSPSGRANEQYF TGTGCCAGCAGCCCGAGCGGGAGGGCCAACGAGCAGTACTTC
TRBD1 TRBJ1-2 NA TRBV5-5 CASRGQGSYGYTF TGTGCCAGCAGGGGACAGGGGTCGTACGGCTACACCTTC
NA TRBJ1-2 NA TRBV5-6 CASSLRQGSYGYTF TGTGCCAGCAGCTTGCGGCAGGGTAGCTATGGCTACACCTTC
NA TRBJ1-2 NA TRBV19 CASSIQASNYGYTF TGTGCCAGTAGTATTCAGGCATCTAACTATGGCTACACCTTC
NA TRBJ1-1 NA TRBV29-1 CSVVIPDMNTEAFF TGCAGCGTTGTAATTCCGGACATGAACACTGAAGCTTTCTTT
NA TRBJ1-1 NA TRBV12-5 CASGLVLSNTEAFF TGTGCTAGTGGTTTGGTACTATCGAACACTGAAGCTTTCTTT
NA TRBJ2-1 NA TRBV11-2 CASSLSVHLQFF TGTGCCAGCAGCTTATCGGTTCACCTTCAGTTCTTC
NA TRBJ1-1 few TRBV5-4 CASSIDQIGGNTEAFF TGTGCCAGCAGCATAGACCAAATCGGGGGGAACACTGAAGCTTTCTTT
NA TRBJ2-5 NA TRBV7-2 CASSSDSTTQYF TGTGCCAGCAGCTCTGACTCCACGACCCAGTACTTC
NA TRBJ2-6 NA TRBV6-5 CASSLINSGANVLTF TGTGCCAGCAGTTTAATAAACTCTGGGGCCAACGTCCTGACTTTC
TRBD1 TRBJ1-2 NA TRBV28 CASSTRGRGRLNYGYTF TGTGCCAGCAGTACTCGTGGCAGGGGGCGCCTGAACTATGGCTACACCTTC
TRBD2 TRBJ2-2 NA TRBV9 CASSVERAGGTGELFF TGTGCCAGCAGCGTAGAACGGGCGGGAGGGACCGGGGAGCTGTTTTTT
TRBD1 TRBJ1-2 NA TRBV11-2 CASSLAFSGGAYGYTF TGTGCCAGCAGCTTAGCTTTTTCAGGGGGCGCCTATGGCTACACCTTC
NA TRBJ2-7 NA TRBV9 CASSPQATVPYEQYF TGTGCCAGCAGCCCTCAGGCGACAGTACCCTACGAGCAGTACTTC
TRBD2 TRBJ2-7 once TRBV28 CASSTSTSGTRYEQYF TGTGCCAGCAGCACTTCGACTAGCGGGACTCGGTACGAGCAGTACTTC
NA TRBJ1-4 once TRBV5-1 CASSLGGTNEKLFF TGCGCCAGCAGCTTGGGGGGCACTAATGAAAAACTGTTTTTT
NA TRBJ1-3 NA TRBV4-1 CASSQEGPDISTAGNTIYF TGCGCCAGCAGCCAAGAGGGCCCTGATATAAGCACCGCTGGAAACACCATATATTTT
TRBD2 TRBJ2-2 NA TRBV7-3 CASSRRTSGGNTGELFF TGTGCCAGCAGTCGGAGGACTAGCGGGGGTAACACCGGGGAGCTGTTTTTT
TRBD2 TRBJ2-3 NA TRBV6-5 CASCSGRGTDTQYF TGTGCCAGCTGTAGCGGGAGGGGGACAGATACGCAGTATTTT
TRBD1 TRBJ1-2 few TRBV2 CASSEGTGFYGYTF TGTGCCAGCAGTGAAGGGACAGGATTTTATGGCTACACCTTC
TRBD1 TRBJ2-3 NA TRBV9 CASSPKQGVDSDTQYF TGTGCCAGCAGCCCAAAACAGGGGGTAGATTCAGATACGCAGTATTTT
NA TRBJ2-5 many TRBV2 CASQEFQGKETQYF TGTGCCAGCCAAGAATTTCAGGGGAAAGAGACCCAGTACTTC
TRBD1 TRBJ2-1 NA TRBV6-5 CASRDGQGRGNEQFF TGTGCCAGCAGGGATGGACAGGGTAGGGGGAATGAGCAGTTCTTC
TRBD1 TRBJ1-3 NA TRBV9 CASSATQGPSGNTIYF TGTGCCAGCAGCGCTACACAGGGGCCCTCTGGAAACACCATATATTTT
NA TRBJ2-1 NA TRBV12-3/TRBV12-4 CASSLYNEQFF TGTGCCAGCAGCCTTTACAATGAGCAGTTCTTC
TRBD1 TRBJ1-2 NA TRBV5-1 CASSLGDRASPGYTF TGCGCCAGCAGCTTGGGGGACAGGGCCTCCCCTGGCTACACCTTC
NA TRBJ2-1 NA TRBV15 CATSKDSTMGEQFF TGTGCCACCAGCAAGGACTCGACCATGGGGGAGCAGTTCTTC
NA TRBJ1-2 once TRBV2 CASRPGSGENYGYTF TGTGCCAGCAGGCCGGGATCGGGAGAAAACTATGGCTACACCTTC
NA TRBJ2-7 NA TRBV5-4 CASSLARDEQYF TGTGCCAGCAGCTTGGCCAGGGACGAGCAGTACTTC